This T cell receptor (beta chain) was identified in a study of control samples from healthy donors and cancer patients. Per germline, CDR1 SGHDT and CDR2 YYEEEE. This CDR3 contains 16 residues. Trimming left V 2 bases short and J 1 base short, with 10 bases between. Some clones are missing from TCRdb's copy, which holds only in-frame ones; the method was immunoSEQ multiplex PCR. This table holds roughly 59,000 clones, 80% to 95% found once. The V call is TRBV5-6, the J call TRBJ1-6, with unresolved D. Sequencing used PBMCs. The source is a man aged 40-55 years with colorectal cancer. For the CDR3, the DNA is TGTGCCAGCAGCTTATTAGGGAGTTCCTATAATTCACCCCTCCACTTT. Protein product: CASSLLGSSYNSPLHF.